This is a list of T cell receptor beta chains from one sample in a study of blood T cell repertoires in COVID-19. Some clones are missing from TCRdb's copy, which holds only in-frame ones; the method was immunoSEQ multiplex PCR. The sample holds approximately 250,000 clones, over 75% seen once. Source material: peripheral blood. The receptors were gathered from a human donor in a cohort sampled during active COVID-19. Both conserved end residues are part of each CDR3. D genes are given only for firm matches. Size is stated for part of the rows, as once, few or many counts, or as a class when the clone is expanded.

CDR3 DNA | CDR3 protein | CDR3 length | V gene | clone size | D gene | J gene
TGCAGCGTTGTATCTGGACAGCCTCAAGAGACCCAGTACTTC | CSVVSGQPQETQYF | 14 | TRBV29-1 | once | NA | TRBJ2-5
TGTGCCAGCAGCCAAGATTCGAGGTCTATCAAAAACATTCAGTACTTC | CASSQDSRSIKNIQYF | 16 | TRBV3-1/TRBV3-2 | NA | NA | TRBJ2-4
TGCGCCAGCAGCCAAGAGGGGGCTCTCGGCGAGCAGTACTTC | CASSQEGALGEQYF | 14 | TRBV4-3 | NA | NA | TRBJ2-7
TGTGCCAGCAGTGACCGGGACATCTACGAGCAGTACTTC | CASSDRDIYEQYF | 13 | TRBV6-1 | few | NA | TRBJ2-7
TGTGCCAGCAGTCGGGACAGATACGAGCAGTACTTC | CASSRDRYEQYF | 12 | TRBV5-6 | NA | TRBD1 | TRBJ2-7
TGTGCCAGCAGCTCCGGACTAGCGGGAGAAACCGGGGAGCTGTTTTTT | CASSSGLAGETGELFF | 16 | TRBV7-9 | NA | TRBD2 | TRBJ2-2
TGTGCCAGCAGCCCTAGTACCCACGGGGTAGGGCTGCGTCAGCCCCAGCATTTT | CASSPSTHGVGLRQPQHF | 18 | TRBV7-8 | NA | NA | TRBJ1-5
TGTGCCACCGAGATAGCGGGAGGTTACGGGAAAGATACGCAGTATTTT | CATEIAGGYGKDTQYF | 16 | TRBV10-3 | NA | TRBD2 | TRBJ2-3
TGTGCCAGCAGCGCGAGGACTAGCGGGGCCGGGGACGAGCAGTACTTC | CASSARTSGAGDEQYF | 16 | TRBV9 | NA | TRBD2 | TRBJ2-7
TGTGCCATTGGGAGGGCGCGGGGCTCCTACGAGCAGTACTTC | CAIGRARGSYEQYF | 14 | TRBV6-5 | NA | TRBD2 | TRBJ2-7
TGTGCCAGCAGTACGGCCGGGACAGGGAAGCACGAGCAGTACTTC | CASSTAGTGKHEQYF | 15 | TRBV28 | NA | TRBD1 | TRBJ2-7